A selection of T cell receptor beta chains follows, all from one sample in a study of cytomegalovirus exposure and HLA in healthy donors. TCRdb's copy holds only in-frame clones and misses some; the assay was immunoSEQ multiplex PCR. Here the sample table reports some 110,000 clones. Sequenced sample: PBMCs. These receptors were taken from a man between 25 and 39 years old in good health and CMV-seronegative. CDR3s include the opening cysteine and the closing phenylalanine or tryptophan. D genes are given only for firm matches.

TRBJ2-6 - TRBV5-4 CASSKGPQGSGANVLTF TGTGCCAGCAGCAAAGGACCGCAGGGGTCTGGGGCCAACGTCCTGACTTTC
TRBJ2-5 - TRBV4-1 CASSQWRQETQYF TGCGCCAGCAGCCAGTGGAGACAAGAGACCCAGTACTTC
TRBJ1-2 - TRBV2 CASRGEGGFGYTF TGTGCCAGCAGGGGGGAGGGCGGCTTTGGCTACACCTTC
TRBJ1-2 - TRBV5-1 CASSQKPTSRGGYTF TGCGCCAGCAGCCAGAAACCAACCTCTAGGGGAGGCTACACCTTC
TRBJ2-7 TRBD2 TRBV30 CACRWTSGSYEQYF TGTGCCTGTCGCTGGACTAGCGGGAGCTACGAGCAGTACTTC
TRBJ1-1 - TRBV29-1 CSGQGTMLNTEAFF TGCAGCGGGCAGGGGACTATGCTGAACACTGAAGCTTTCTTT
TRBJ2-7 - TRBV28 CASSLLLLTVEGSYEQYF TGTGCCAGCAGTTTATTGCTGTTGACGGTGGAGGGCTCCTACGAGCAGTACTTC
TRBJ1-1 - TRBV5-1 CASSLDRLGNTEAFF TGCGCCAGCAGCTTAGACAGACTCGGGAACACTGAAGCTTTCTTT
TRBJ2-1 - TRBV10-2 CASASSYNEQFF TGCGCCAGCGCGTCGTCCTACAATGAGCAGTTCTTC
TRBJ1-3 TRBD1 TRBV9 CASSPRTGPIGTIYF TGTGCCAGCAGCCCGAGGACAGGGCCTATAGGCACCATATATTTT
TRBJ1-1 - TRBV27 CASREMNTEAFF TGTGCCAGCAGAGAGATGAACACTGAAGCTTTCTTT
TRBJ1-1 - TRBV29-1 CSVMTENTEAFF TGCAGCGTAATGACAGAAAACACTGAAGCTTTCTTT
TRBJ2-2 - TRBV7-8 CASSLDSGVGDGELFF TGTGCCAGCAGCTTAGATTCGGGAGTTGGTGACGGGGAGCTGTTTTTT
TRBJ2-2 - TRBV7-6 CASSLGGRANTGELFF TGTGCCAGCAGCTTAGGAGGCAGGGCAAACACCGGGGAGCTGTTTTTT
TRBJ2-5 - TRBV7-9 CASSFSEQETQYF TGTGCCAGCAGCTTTAGCGAGCAAGAGACCCAGTACTTC
TRBJ2-3 - TRBV20-1 CSAQGQDTQYF TGCAGTGCGCAGGGGCAAGATACGCAGTATTTT
TRBJ1-5 - TRBV28 CASSLGVLVNSNQPQHF TGTGCCAGCAGTTTAGGAGTTCTCGTAAATAGCAATCAGCCCCAGCATTTT
TRBJ1-2 TRBD1 TRBV7-8 CASSSLGQGAYGYTF TGTGCCAGCAGCTCCCTCGGACAGGGCGCCTATGGCTACACCTTC
TRBJ2-5 TRBD2 TRBV19 CASSSGRIETQYF TGTGCCAGTAGTAGCGGGAGGATCGAGACCCAGTACTTC
TRBJ1-5 - TRBV7-8 CASSLTSQRGNQPQHF TGTGCCAGCAGCTTAACTTCACAGAGGGGCAATCAGCCCCAGCATTTT
TRBJ2-7 - TRBV6-1 CASTERAGIGEQYF TGTGCCAGCACCGAAAGGGCAGGGATCGGGGAGCAGTACTTC
TRBJ2-7 - TRBV7-9 CASSWTAGFSEQYF TGTGCCAGCAGCTGGACTGCGGGGTTCTCCGAGCAGTACTTC
TRBJ2-7 - TRBV5-4 CASSPEGVLGEQYF TGTGCCAGCAGCCCAGAGGGGGTCCTCGGCGAGCAGTACTTC
TRBJ2-3 - TRBV29-1 CSVDLGADTQYF TGCAGCGTTGACTTGGGAGCAGATACGCAGTATTTT
TRBJ2-1 TRBD1 TRBV12-5 CASGKTGAYNEQFF TGTGCTAGTGGCAAAACAGGGGCTTACAATGAGCAGTTCTTC
TRBJ1-1 - TRBV7-9 CASSSGRVNTEAFF TGTGCCAGCAGCTCGGGGAGGGTGAACACTGAAGCTTTCTTT
TRBJ1-1 - TRBV7-2 CASSLGTNTEAFF TGTGCCAGCAGCTTAGGGACTAACACTGAAGCTTTCTTT
TRBJ1-2 - TRBV4-3 CASSQKGGQVGGYTF TGCGCCAGCAGCCAAAAGGGGGGGCAGGTCGGTGGCTACACCTTC
TRBJ2-1 TRBD2 TRBV9 CASGASGYNEQFF TGTGCCAGCGGGGCTAGCGGGTACAATGAGCAGTTCTTC
TRBJ1-1 - TRBV28 CASSFSGGMNTEAFF TGTGCCAGCAGTTTTAGTGGGGGGATGAACACTGAAGCTTTCTTT
TRBJ1-3 - TRBV9 CASSHPALGSGNTIYF TGTGCCAGCAGCCATCCCGCTCTAGGCTCTGGAAACACCATATATTTT
TRBJ2-2 - TRBV9 CASRSGFGELFF TGTGCCAGCAGAAGCGGGTTCGGGGAGCTGTTTTTT
TRBJ1-1 TRBD1 TRBV6-5 CASSYRGLTEAFF TGTGCCAGCAGTTACAGGGGGCTAACTGAAGCTTTCTTT
TRBJ2-2 - TRBV5-6 CASSWMAGSPNTGELFF TGTGCCAGCAGCTGGATGGCAGGGTCTCCGAACACCGGGGAGCTGTTTTTT
TRBJ1-1 - TRBV9 CASSPRGGDGAFF TGTGCCAGCAGCCCCCGGGGGGGGGATGGAGCTTTCTTT
TRBJ2-7 TRBD2 TRBV7-3 CASSLTGGGAYEQYF TGTGCCAGCAGCCTCACGGGAGGGGGGGCCTACGAGCAGTACTTC
TRBJ2-7 - TRBV2 CASRVRGGGEQYF TGTGCCAGCAGAGTCAGGGGTGGAGGCGAGCAGTACTTC
TRBJ2-4 TRBD1 TRBV5-1 CASSLVSGTGRDLAKNIQYF TGCGCCAGCAGCTTGGTGTCCGGGACAGGTCGAGATCTAGCCAAAAACATTCAGTACTTC
TRBJ1-1 - TRBV28 CASSPGGLYDDTEAFF TGTGCCAGCTCCCCTGGGGGGTTGTATGACGACACTGAAGCTTTCTTT
TRBJ2-1 TRBD2 TRBV2 CASSDLGLAVNEQFF TGTGCCAGCAGTGATCTGGGACTAGCTGTCAATGAGCAGTTCTTC
TRBJ2-3 - TRBV19 CASSFTLLTDTQYF TGTGCCAGTAGTTTCACATTGCTCACAGATACGCAGTATTTT
TRBJ2-7 - TRBV6-1 CASTWLASSYEQYF TGTGCCAGCACTTGGCTAGCAAGCTCCTACGAGCAGTACTTC
TRBJ2-7 - TRBV4-2 CASSQFVSYEQYF TGTGCCAGCAGCCAATTCGTTTCCTACGAGCAGTACTTC